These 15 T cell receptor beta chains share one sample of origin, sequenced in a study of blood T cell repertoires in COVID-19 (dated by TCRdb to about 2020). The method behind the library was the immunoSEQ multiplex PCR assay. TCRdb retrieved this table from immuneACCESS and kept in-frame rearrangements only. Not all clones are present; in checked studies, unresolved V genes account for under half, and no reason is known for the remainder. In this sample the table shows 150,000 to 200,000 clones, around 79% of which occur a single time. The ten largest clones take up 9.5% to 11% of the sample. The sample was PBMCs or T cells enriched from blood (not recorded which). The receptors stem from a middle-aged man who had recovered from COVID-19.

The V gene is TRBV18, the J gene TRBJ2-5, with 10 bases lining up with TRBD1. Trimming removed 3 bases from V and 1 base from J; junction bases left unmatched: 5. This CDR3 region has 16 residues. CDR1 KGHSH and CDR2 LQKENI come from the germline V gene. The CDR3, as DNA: TGTGCCAGCTCACCGGGGCGGACAGGGGGCCAAGAGACCCAGTACTTC. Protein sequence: CASSPGRTGGQETQYF.

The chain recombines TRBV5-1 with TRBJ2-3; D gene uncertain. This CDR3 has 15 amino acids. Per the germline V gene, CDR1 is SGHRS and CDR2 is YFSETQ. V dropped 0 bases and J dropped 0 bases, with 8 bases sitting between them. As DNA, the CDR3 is TGCGCCAGCAGCTTGGCTGGGCCAAGCACAGATACGCAGTATTTT. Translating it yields CASSLAGPSTDTQYF.

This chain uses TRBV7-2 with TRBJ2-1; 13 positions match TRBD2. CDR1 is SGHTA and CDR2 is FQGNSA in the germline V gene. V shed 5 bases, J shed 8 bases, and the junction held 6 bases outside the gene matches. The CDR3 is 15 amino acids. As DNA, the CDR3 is TGTGCCAGCAGCCCAAGGACTAGCGGGAGAGATGAGCAGTTCTTC. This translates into CASSPRTSGRDEQFF.

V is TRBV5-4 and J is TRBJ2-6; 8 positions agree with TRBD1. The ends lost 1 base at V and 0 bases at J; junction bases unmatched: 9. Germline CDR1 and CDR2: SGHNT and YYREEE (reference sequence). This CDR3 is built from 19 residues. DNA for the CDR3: TGTGCCAGCAGCTTGAAACGGACAGGGCCCGACTCTGGGGCCAACGTCCTGACTTTC. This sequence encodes CASSLKRTGPDSGANVLTF. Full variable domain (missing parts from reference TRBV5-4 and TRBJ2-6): ETGVTQSPTHLIKTRGQQVTLRCSSQSGHNTVSWYQQALGQGPQFIFQYYREEENGRGNFPPRFSGLQFPNYSSELNVNALELDDSALYLCASSLKRTGPDSGANVLTFGAGSRLTVL.

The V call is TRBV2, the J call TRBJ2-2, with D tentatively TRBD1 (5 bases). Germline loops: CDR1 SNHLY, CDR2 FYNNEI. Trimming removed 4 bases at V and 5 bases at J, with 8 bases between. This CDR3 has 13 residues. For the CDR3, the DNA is TGTGCCAGCAGTGGGCAGGGAACCGGGGAGCTGTTTTTT. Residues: CASSGQGTGELFF.

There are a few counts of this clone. CDR3 in amino acids: CASRAGGEEQYF. The CDR3 DNA reads TGTGCCAGCAGAGCGGGAGGGGAAGAGCAGTACTTC. The chain employs TRBV2 and TRBJ2-7; TRBD2 matches 10 bases. The CDR3 runs 12 residues. Unmatched junction bases numbered 3, after V lost 6 bases and J lost 7 bases. The germline gives CDR1 SNHLY, CDR2 FYNNEI.

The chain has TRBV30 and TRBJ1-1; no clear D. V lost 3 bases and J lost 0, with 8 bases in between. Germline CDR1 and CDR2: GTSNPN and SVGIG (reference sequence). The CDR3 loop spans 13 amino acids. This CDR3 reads CAWRSVVNTEAFF. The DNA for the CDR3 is TGTGCCTGGAGGAGTGTGGTGAACACTGAAGCTTTCTTT.

CDR3 protein: CASSIGLAAGDTQYF. The DNA for the CDR3 is TGTGCCAGTAGTATAGGACTAGCGGCGGGAGATACGCAGTATTTT. V gene TRBV19 combines with J gene TRBJ2-3, with 9 bases that match TRBD2. Germline V gene sequence: CDR1 LNHDA, CDR2 SQIVND (reference sequence). CDR3 length: 15 residues. V trimming: 1 base; J trimming: 5 bases; junction bases outside the gene matches: 4.

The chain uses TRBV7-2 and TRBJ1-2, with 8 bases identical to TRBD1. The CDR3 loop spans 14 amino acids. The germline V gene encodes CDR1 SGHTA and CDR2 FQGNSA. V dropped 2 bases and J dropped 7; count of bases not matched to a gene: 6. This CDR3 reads CASSLNRGAGGYTF. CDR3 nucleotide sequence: TGTGCCAGCAGCTTAAACAGGGGGGCGGGTGGCTACACCTTC.

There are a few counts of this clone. DNA of the CDR3: TGCAGCGTGGGGACAGGGAATGAGGATGGCTACACCTTC. Translation gives CSVGTGNEDGYTF. The V and J genes are TRBV29-1 and TRBJ1-2; 9 nucleotides agree with TRBD1. This CDR3 comprises 13 residues. J lost 6 bases, V lost 6 bases, and 8 bases had no gene match. Per germline, CDR1 SQVTM and CDR2 ANQGSEA.

The CDR3 is CASSPHDSSYQETQYF. The CDR3 coding sequence is TGTGCCAGTAGTCCCCACGACAGCTCCTACCAAGAGACCCAGTACTTC. V usage is TRBV19 and J usage is TRBJ2-5, with TRBD1 as a possible D gene (5 bases). CDR1 and CDR2 from the germline V gene are LNHDA and SQIVND (reference sequence). This CDR3 comprises 16 residues. The V gene lost 5 bases and the J gene lost 0 bases, with 16 bases spanning the gap.

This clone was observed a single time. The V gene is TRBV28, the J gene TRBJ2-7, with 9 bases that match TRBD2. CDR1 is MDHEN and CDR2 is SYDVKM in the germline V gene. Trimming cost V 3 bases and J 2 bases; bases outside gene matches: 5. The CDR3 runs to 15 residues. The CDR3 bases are TGTGCCAGCAGTTTGGGGCTAGCGGGAACCTACGAGCAGTACTTC. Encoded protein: CASSLGLAGTYEQYF.

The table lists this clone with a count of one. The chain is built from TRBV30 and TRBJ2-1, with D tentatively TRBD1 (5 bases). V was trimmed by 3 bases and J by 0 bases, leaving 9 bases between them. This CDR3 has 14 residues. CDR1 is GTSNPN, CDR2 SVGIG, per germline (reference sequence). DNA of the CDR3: TGTGCCTGGAGGCGACAGAGCTCCTACAATGAGCAGTTCTTC. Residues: CAWRRQSSYNEQFF.

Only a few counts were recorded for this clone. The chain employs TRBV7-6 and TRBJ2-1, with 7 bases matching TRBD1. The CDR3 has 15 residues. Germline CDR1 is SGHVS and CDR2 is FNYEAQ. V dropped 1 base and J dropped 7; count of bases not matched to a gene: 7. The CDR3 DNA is TGTGCCAGCAGCTTAGGACAGGGCCCAAAGAATGAGCAGTTCTTC. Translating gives CASSLGQGPKNEQFF.

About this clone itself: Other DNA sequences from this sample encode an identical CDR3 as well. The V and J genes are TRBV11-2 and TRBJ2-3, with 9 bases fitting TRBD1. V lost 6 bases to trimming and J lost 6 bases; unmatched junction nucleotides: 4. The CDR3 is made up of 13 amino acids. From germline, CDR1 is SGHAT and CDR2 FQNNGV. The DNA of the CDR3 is TGTGCCAGCAGTTTGGACAGGGGTGATACGCAGTATTTT. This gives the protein CASSLDRGDTQYF.